The clone carrying this TCR beta chain was detected many times. Its specificity is not known. The sample originates from a study of blood T cells in healthy people across ages. Findings and limits, study-wide: Older age coincided with a roughly linear decline in TCR beta diversity per million T cells.

PCR was performed a second time for about 6 to 11 cycles using a sample-barcoded 5' primer and a J-beta primer mix. Each of the cDNA molecules was tagged by a template-switch adaptor with 12 random nucleotides. A single record per CDR3 protein comes from TCRdb applying MiXCR to the 5' RACE reads. The sample lists some 1.5 million distinct CDR3 sequences; 28% were seen once. Material for sequencing was blood. This receptor was taken from a woman in her twenties or thirties in good health.

The CDR3 spells CASSSQTGGGNTEAFF. For the CDR3, the DNA is TGTGCCAGCAGTTCGCAGACGGGCGGGGGGAACACTGAAGCTTTCTTT. The chain employs TRBV6-5 and TRBJ1-1; D is perhaps TRBD1 (5 bases). V lost 4 bases and J lost 1, with 16 bases in between. Germline loops: CDR1 MNHEY, CDR2 SVGAGI. The CDR3 is 16 residues long.